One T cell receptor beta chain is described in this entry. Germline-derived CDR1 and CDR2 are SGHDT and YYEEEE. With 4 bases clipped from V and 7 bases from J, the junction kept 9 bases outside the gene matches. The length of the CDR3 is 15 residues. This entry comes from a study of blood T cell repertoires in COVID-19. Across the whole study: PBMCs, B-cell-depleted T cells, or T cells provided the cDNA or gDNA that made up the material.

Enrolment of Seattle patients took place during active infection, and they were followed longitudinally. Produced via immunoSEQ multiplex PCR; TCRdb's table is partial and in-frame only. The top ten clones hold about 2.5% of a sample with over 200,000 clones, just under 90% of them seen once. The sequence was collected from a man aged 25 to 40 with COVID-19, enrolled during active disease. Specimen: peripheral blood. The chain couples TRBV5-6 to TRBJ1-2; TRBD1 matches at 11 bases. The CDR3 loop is CASSPGTGGSRGYTF. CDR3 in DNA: TGTGCCAGCAGCCCCGGGACAGGGGGTTCGCGTGGCTACACCTTC.